Listed below are T cell receptor beta chains from one sample, sequenced in a study of OX40 agonist ivuxolimab in advanced cancers. Clones were sequenced by immunoSEQ multiplex PCR, and TCRdb holds only the in-frame ones, with some missing. The repertoire holds nearly 55,000 clones, with roughly four fifths as singletons. This material consisted of CD4+ or CD8+ T cells sorted from blood, taken in a trial of the OX40 agonist ivuxolimab. All receptors derive from an adult with an advanced solid tumor such as melanoma, head and neck, liver or kidney cancer. CDR3s include the opening cysteine and the closing phenylalanine or tryptophan. D genes are given only for firm matches. Clone sizes are given selectively: once, few, many, or a class where the clone is expanded.

d_call: NA
v_call: TRBV6-4
j_call: TRBJ2-1
clone_size: NA
cdr3_nt: TGTGCCAGCAGTGACCCCCGGGCAGTTGCGTTCTTC
cdr3_aa: CASSDPRAVAFF

d_call: NA
v_call: TRBV5-4
j_call: TRBJ1-3
clone_size: NA
cdr3_nt: TGTGCCAGCCAACAAGGGACGGCCGGAAACACCATATATTTT
cdr3_aa: CASQQGTAGNTIYF

d_call: NA
v_call: TRBV28
j_call: TRBJ1-2
clone_size: NA
cdr3_nt: TGTGCCACGGGACTTGGGCAGTGGGGACACTATGGCTACACCTTC
cdr3_aa: CATGLGQWGHYGYTF

d_call: NA
v_call: TRBV5-1
j_call: TRBJ2-5
clone_size: NA
cdr3_nt: TGCGCCAGCAGCCCGAGAGGGCGAGAGACCCAGTACTTC
cdr3_aa: CASSPRGRETQYF

d_call: TRBD1
v_call: TRBV28
j_call: TRBJ1-2
clone_size: NA
cdr3_nt: TGTGCCAGCAACCGACAGGGAATCTATGGCTACACCTTC
cdr3_aa: CASNRQGIYGYTF

d_call: TRBD1
v_call: TRBV5-1
j_call: TRBJ1-2
clone_size: once
cdr3_nt: TGCGCCAGCAGTATTAGGAATCAGGACAGGGGGAAGTATGGGTATGGCTACACCTTC
cdr3_aa: CASSIRNQDRGKYGYGYTF

d_call: TRBD2
v_call: TRBV7-2
j_call: TRBJ2-1
clone_size: few
cdr3_nt: TGTGCCAGCAGCTTAGAATCAGCGGGAGGGCAGAATGAGCAGTTCTTC
cdr3_aa: CASSLESAGGQNEQFF

d_call: NA
v_call: TRBV7-9
j_call: TRBJ1-3
clone_size: medium-sized
cdr3_nt: TGTGCCAGCAGCTTAGCGCAGGGTGACACCATATATTTT
cdr3_aa: CASSLAQGDTIYF

d_call: NA
v_call: TRBV12-5
j_call: TRBJ1-2
clone_size: NA
cdr3_nt: TGTGCTAGTGGTTTCCCCTCAGGGGAACCGAACTATGGCTACACCTTC
cdr3_aa: CASGFPSGEPNYGYTF

d_call: NA
v_call: TRBV30
j_call: TRBJ1-3
clone_size: NA
cdr3_nt: TGTGCCTGGAGTGGCACCTACTCTGGAAACACCATATATTTT
cdr3_aa: CAWSGTYSGNTIYF

d_call: NA
v_call: TRBV11-2
j_call: TRBJ1-4
clone_size: NA
cdr3_nt: TGTGCCAGCAGCTCCTGGACAGCTCGGCACGAAAAACTGTTTTTT
cdr3_aa: CASSSWTARHEKLFF

d_call: NA
v_call: TRBV6-5
j_call: TRBJ1-1
clone_size: NA
cdr3_nt: TGTGCCAGCCGCCGTGTGATGGGGGGGGGCACTGAAGCTTTCTTT
cdr3_aa: CASRRVMGGGTEAFF

d_call: NA
v_call: TRBV6-5
j_call: TRBJ1-2
clone_size: NA
cdr3_nt: TGTGCCAGCAGTTCCGGGGGGGGGATCGGTAACTATGGCTACACCTTC
cdr3_aa: CASSSGGGIGNYGYTF

d_call: NA
v_call: TRBV30
j_call: TRBJ1-6
clone_size: NA
cdr3_nt: TGTGCCTGGAGCCCGAAGGGGATCTCACCCCTCCACTTT
cdr3_aa: CAWSPKGISPLHF

d_call: NA
v_call: TRBV28
j_call: TRBJ1-3
clone_size: NA
cdr3_nt: TGTGCCAGCCGCAGGGAGGACACCATATATTTT
cdr3_aa: CASRREDTIYF

d_call: NA
v_call: TRBV6-1
j_call: TRBJ1-2
clone_size: NA
cdr3_nt: TGTGCCAGCAGTGAGGGAGACGGGAGAAGCCTCTATGGCTACACCTTC
cdr3_aa: CASSEGDGRSLYGYTF

d_call: NA
v_call: TRBV10-1
j_call: TRBJ2-3
clone_size: NA
cdr3_nt: TGCGCCAGCAGTGAGTCGACGGCGGGCGGTACAGATACGCAGTATTTT
cdr3_aa: CASSESTAGGTDTQYF

d_call: TRBD2
v_call: TRBV2
j_call: TRBJ2-2
clone_size: NA
cdr3_nt: TGTGCCAGCATTAGCGGGAGTTGGAACACCGGGGAGCTGTTTTTT
cdr3_aa: CASISGSWNTGELFF

d_call: NA
v_call: TRBV7-9
j_call: TRBJ2-7
clone_size: few
cdr3_nt: TGTGCCAGCAGTCAGATCCAAAGCTACGAGCAGTACTTC
cdr3_aa: CASSQIQSYEQYF

d_call: NA
v_call: TRBV28
j_call: TRBJ2-7
clone_size: NA
cdr3_nt: TGTGCCAGCATCGGGGTAAGCTACGAGCAGTACTTC
cdr3_aa: CASIGVSYEQYF

d_call: NA
v_call: TRBV10-1
j_call: TRBJ2-7
clone_size: NA
cdr3_nt: TGCGCCAGCAGTCGGGACGGCCCCTACGAGCAGTACTTC
cdr3_aa: CASSRDGPYEQYF

d_call: TRBD1
v_call: TRBV7-7
j_call: TRBJ2-2
clone_size: NA
cdr3_nt: TGTGCCAGCAGCTCGGACAGGCACCCCGGGGAGCTGTTTTTT
cdr3_aa: CASSSDRHPGELFF

d_call: NA
v_call: TRBV4-1
j_call: TRBJ2-3
clone_size: NA
cdr3_nt: TGCGCCAGCAGCCAAGATACGGGGGCAGATACGCAGTATTTT
cdr3_aa: CASSQDTGADTQYF

d_call: NA
v_call: TRBV7-2
j_call: TRBJ1-5
clone_size: once
cdr3_nt: TGTGCCAGCAGCTTGTCGTACAATCAGCCCCAGCATTTT
cdr3_aa: CASSLSYNQPQHF

d_call: NA
v_call: TRBV6-5
j_call: TRBJ2-6
clone_size: NA
cdr3_nt: TGTGCCAGCAGTTACTCGTTCTCTGGGGCCAACGTCCTGACTTTC
cdr3_aa: CASSYSFSGANVLTF

d_call: NA
v_call: TRBV5-4
j_call: TRBJ1-2
clone_size: NA
cdr3_nt: TGTGCCAGCACCCGGGGGGCAGGGGAGGTTGACTATGGCTACACCTTC
cdr3_aa: CASTRGAGEVDYGYTF

d_call: NA
v_call: TRBV19
j_call: TRBJ2-3
clone_size: NA
cdr3_nt: TGTGCCAGTTCGCAGGGGTCGGGCACAGATACGCAGTATTTT
cdr3_aa: CASSQGSGTDTQYF

d_call: NA
v_call: TRBV28
j_call: TRBJ1-5
clone_size: NA
cdr3_nt: TGTGCCAGCAGTTTACCGGAAGGCGGGGGTGGTAGGCCCCAGCATTTT
cdr3_aa: CASSLPEGGGGRPQHF

d_call: TRBD1
v_call: TRBV28
j_call: TRBJ2-7
clone_size: NA
cdr3_nt: TGTGCCAGCAGTTTAGGGGACGGGACAGGGTCCTACGAGCAGTACTTC
cdr3_aa: CASSLGDGTGSYEQYF

d_call: NA
v_call: TRBV11-2
j_call: TRBJ2-7
clone_size: NA
cdr3_nt: TGTGCCAGCAGCTTTTTGGACGAGCAGTACTTC
cdr3_aa: CASSFLDEQYF

d_call: NA
v_call: TRBV28
j_call: TRBJ1-4
clone_size: NA
cdr3_nt: TGTGCCAGCAGTCCGGACTCCGTGGGTGAAAAACTGTTTTTT
cdr3_aa: CASSPDSVGEKLFF

d_call: NA
v_call: TRBV29-1
j_call: TRBJ1-2
clone_size: NA
cdr3_nt: TGCAGCGTTGAAGAAGCCGGGGGGTGGAGTGGCTACACCTTC
cdr3_aa: CSVEEAGGWSGYTF

d_call: NA
v_call: TRBV20-1
j_call: TRBJ2-2
clone_size: NA
cdr3_nt: TGCAGTCCCCAAGATGGGACAATGGTGTTTTTT
cdr3_aa: CSPQDGTMVFF

d_call: NA
v_call: TRBV6-1
j_call: TRBJ2-7
clone_size: NA
cdr3_nt: TGTGCCAGCACGGTAGAGGATGGAGCTAACGAGCAGTACTTC
cdr3_aa: CASTVEDGANEQYF

d_call: NA
v_call: TRBV4-1
j_call: TRBJ1-5
clone_size: NA
cdr3_nt: TGCGCCAGCAGCCAAACGCCAGGGAATAGCAATCAGCCCCAGCATTTT
cdr3_aa: CASSQTPGNSNQPQHF

d_call: TRBD2
v_call: TRBV30
j_call: TRBJ2-2
clone_size: NA
cdr3_nt: TGTGCCTGGAGTGGCGGGCTAGCGGGAGACCCCGGGGAGCTGTTTTTT
cdr3_aa: CAWSGGLAGDPGELFF

d_call: NA
v_call: TRBV4-2
j_call: TRBJ2-3
clone_size: NA
cdr3_nt: TGTGCCAGCAGCCAGGATGGCCGCGGAGCCAATACGCAGTATTTT
cdr3_aa: CASSQDGRGANTQYF

d_call: NA
v_call: TRBV5-1
j_call: TRBJ1-6
clone_size: NA
cdr3_nt: TGCGCCAGCAGCCCCCGGGACGGCGGATCACCCCTCCACTTT
cdr3_aa: CASSPRDGGSPLHF

d_call: NA
v_call: TRBV9
j_call: TRBJ1-2
clone_size: NA
cdr3_nt: TGTGCCAGCAGCCCGCGTCTGATCAGTTTGGGGGACTATGGCTACACCTTC
cdr3_aa: CASSPRLISLGDYGYTF

d_call: NA
v_call: TRBV7-2
j_call: TRBJ1-4
clone_size: NA
cdr3_nt: TGTGCCAGCAGCTTAAAAGACAATGAAAAACTGTTTTTT
cdr3_aa: CASSLKDNEKLFF